A selection of T cell receptor beta chains follows, all from one sample in a study of PD-L1 blockade in urothelial cancer. The protocol was immunoSEQ multiplex PCR, while the TCRdb copy is restricted to in-frame clones and leaves out a portion. The sample gives over 45,000 clones, about 86% of which show up once; around 22% is in the top ten. Material: PBMCs, obtained around atezolizumab (anti-PD-L1) treatment. These receptors all come from a man in his fifties or sixties with urothelial cancer. The CDR3 runs from the conserved cysteine through the conserved F or W. A D gene is named only where the DNA matches it firmly. Part of the rows lack a size; the others show once, few, many or a class for expanded clones.

J gene,D gene,V gene,clone size,CDR3 protein,CDR3 DNA
TRBJ2-3,.,TRBV11-3,.,CASSLANTDTQYF,TGTGCCAGCAGCTTAGCTAACACAGATACGCAGTATTTT
TRBJ2-1,.,TRBV19,.,CASSKTTPGIKTNEQFF,TGTGCCAGTAGTAAGACAACACCGGGAATCAAGACCAATGAGCAGTTCTTC
TRBJ2-4,TRBD2,TRBV4-1,.,CASSQGDRTSGRDIQYF,TGCGCCAGCAGCCAAGGCGATCGGACTAGCGGGAGAGACATTCAGTACTTC
TRBJ2-2,.,TRBV11-2,few,CASSLLSGAGELFF,TGTGCCAGCAGCTTACTATCGGGGGCCGGGGAGCTGTTTTTT
TRBJ1-6,TRBD1,TRBV6-6,.,CASSYERDRGDSPPHF,TGTGCCAGCAGTTACGAGAGGGACAGGGGAGACTCACCCCCCCACTTT
TRBJ1-2,TRBD1,TRBV28,few,CASSGQGAGDYGYTF,TGTGCCAGCAGTGGACAGGGGGCTGGTGACTATGGCTACACCTTC
TRBJ2-5,TRBD1,TRBV5-6,.,CASSYSTGLQETQYF,TGTGCCAGCAGCTATTCGACAGGGCTCCAAGAGACCCAGTACTTC
TRBJ1-4,.,TRBV5-1,.,CASSLALAGDEKLFF,TGCGCCAGCAGCTTGGCTTTGGCAGGTGATGAAAAACTGTTTTTT
TRBJ1-6,.,TRBV6-1,.,CASLVQENSPLHF,TGTGCCAGCTTGGTACAGGAGAATTCACCCCTCCACTTT
TRBJ2-3,.,TRBV7-7,.,CASSTDSLGTQYF,TGTGCTAGCAGCACGGACTCCCTCGGTACGCAGTATTTT
TRBJ2-1,TRBD1,TRBV7-3,.,CASSSGGQGYNEQFF,TGTGCCAGCAGCTCTGGGGGACAGGGATACAATGAGCAGTTCTTC
TRBJ2-3,TRBD1,TRBV6-5,.,CASGTGGTDTQYF,TGTGCCAGCGGGACAGGGGGCACAGATACGCAGTATTTT
TRBJ2-3,.,TRBV9,.,CASSVVGASGASTDTQYF,TGTGCCAGCAGCGTAGTGGGGGCTAGCGGTGCTAGCACAGATACGCAGTATTTT
TRBJ2-3,.,TRBV6-1,few,CASSESRPQGTQYF,TGTGCCAGCAGTGAATCCAGGCCCCAAGGTACGCAGTATTTT
TRBJ2-1,.,TRBV5-1,few,CASSLEELSSYNEQFF,TGCGCCAGCAGCTTGGAGGAGCTAAGTTCCTACAATGAGCAGTTCTTC
TRBJ2-1,.,TRBV19,.,CASSGQYNEQFF,TGTGCCAGTAGTGGCCAGTACAATGAGCAGTTCTTC
TRBJ2-1,TRBD1,TRBV18,.,CASPPIVDRVLGEQFF,TGTGCCAGCCCACCGATCGTGGACAGGGTTCTTGGTGAGCAGTTCTTC
TRBJ2-5,.,TRBV5-4,.,CASSLTGGGSQYF,TGTGCCAGCAGCTTGACCGGGGGCGGGAGCCAGTACTTC
TRBJ1-5,.,TRBV10-3,once,CAISVGQFNQPQHF,TGTGCCATCAGTGTCGGACAGTTCAATCAGCCCCAGCATTTT